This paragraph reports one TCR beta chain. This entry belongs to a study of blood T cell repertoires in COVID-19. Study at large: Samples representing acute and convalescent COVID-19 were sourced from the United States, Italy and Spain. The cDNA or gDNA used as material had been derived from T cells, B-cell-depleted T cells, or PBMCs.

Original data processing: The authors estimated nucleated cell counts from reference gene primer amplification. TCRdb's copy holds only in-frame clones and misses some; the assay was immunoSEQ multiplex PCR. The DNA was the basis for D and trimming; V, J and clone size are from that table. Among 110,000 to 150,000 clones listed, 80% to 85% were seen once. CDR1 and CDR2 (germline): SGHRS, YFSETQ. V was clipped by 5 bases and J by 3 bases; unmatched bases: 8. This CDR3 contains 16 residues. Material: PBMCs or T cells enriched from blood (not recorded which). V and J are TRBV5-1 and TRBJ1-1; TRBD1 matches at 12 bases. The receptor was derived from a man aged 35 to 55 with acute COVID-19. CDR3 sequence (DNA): TGCGCCAGCAGTTCGGGACAGGGGGCCGGTTACACTGAAGCTTTCTTT. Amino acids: CASSSGQGAGYTEAFF. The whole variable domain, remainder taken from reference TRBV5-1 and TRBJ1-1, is KAGVTQTPRYLIKTRGQQVTLSCSPISGHRSVSWYQQTPGQGLQFLFEYFSETQRNKGNFPGRFSGRQFSNSRSEMNVSTLELGDSALYLCASSSGQGAGYTEAFFGQGTRLTVV.